Shown below are 21 T cell receptor beta chains from a single sample sequenced in a study of CD8 T cells in ankylosing spondylitis. TCRdb re-called the 5' RACE reads with MiXCR, one entry per CDR3 protein. This table holds under 450,000 distinct CDR3 sequences, approximately 17% found once. Study-level findings and limits: Ankylosing spondylitis blood appeared to carry a characteristic TCR beta motif of under ten highly homologous variants.

For these TCRs, the target antigens are not known. Sequencing used blood, either unsorted or a sorted T cell fraction (not recorded which). These receptors all stem from a male donor with ankylosing spondylitis.

Turning to this clonotype: The junction and the germline gene differ at one end; a read error may be behind it. The chain uses TRBV20-1 and TRBJ2-1; 11 bases fit TRBD2. This CDR3 contains 19 residues. Germline CDR1 is DFQATT and CDR2 is SNEGSKA (reference sequence). CDR3 DNA sequence: TGCAGGGCTAGGGGCACTAGCGGGAGAAAATCCTTATCTCGGGGTGAGCAGTTCTTC. Amino acids: CRARGTSGRKSLSRGEQFF.

This sequence joins TRBV29-1 and TRBJ2-1; a weak D match, TRBD2 (5 bases). V was pared by 3 bases and J by 5 bases, with 14 bases between. Germline V CDR1 and CDR2: SQVTM, ANQGSEA. The CDR3 loop spans 14 amino acids. The CDR3 reads CSVDPRGSNNEQFF. CDR3 DNA: TGCAGCGTTGACCCTCGGGGATCAAACAATGAGCAGTTCTTC.

The rearrangement uses TRBV2 and TRBJ1-1; D is unclear. The V end was cut by 7 bases, the J end by 4 bases, with 13 bases between. CDR3 length equals 13 residues. Germline loops: CDR1 SNHLY, CDR2 FYNNEI. CDR3 residues: CASTLQKSTEAFF. The CDR3 coding sequence is TGTGCCAGCACACTACAGAAAAGCACTGAAGCTTTCTTT.

This clonotype was detected many times. V gene TRBV18 combines with J gene TRBJ2-3, with 7 bases lining up with TRBD1. Unmatched junction bases numbered 5, after V lost 8 bases and J lost 3 bases. The CDR3 length is 13 residues. Germline V gene data show CDR1 as KGHSH and CDR2 as LQKENI. This CDR3 reads CASSRQGTDTQYF. CDR3 sequence (DNA): TGTGCCAGCAGCCGACAGGGTACAGATACGCAGTATTTT.

The rearrangement links TRBV6-1 to TRBJ1-1, with D unresolved. CDR1 MNHNS and CDR2 SASEGT come from the germline V gene. The CDR3 is made up of 14 amino acids. V was shortened by 6 bases and J by 1 base, with 12 bases between the two germline ends. The CDR3 here is CASRRSRGNTEAFF. The CDR3 region has the DNA TGTGCCAGCAGGCGCAGCCGGGGGAACACTGAAGCTTTCTTT.

The V gene is TRBV14, the J gene TRBJ2-7, with 11 positions matching TRBD2. J gave up 0 bases and V 1 base, and 14 bases lay outside the gene matches. This CDR3 spans 20 amino acids. The V gene's germline CDR1 is SGHDN and CDR2 FVKESK. This chain's CDR3 is CASSQGLGLAGGHSSYEQYF. The CDR3, as DNA: TGTGCCAGCAGCCAAGGATTGGGGCTAGCGGGAGGACACAGCTCCTACGAGCAGTACTTC.

This chain links TRBV7-8 with TRBJ1-1, with D perhaps matching TRBD1 (6 bases). Germline CDR1 SGHVS, CDR2 FQNEAQ. This CDR3 comprises 13 residues. Trimming removed 5 bases at V and 1 base at J, with 8 bases between. The DNA of the CDR3 is TGTGCCAGCAGCCAGGGGAAGAACACTGAAGCTTTCTTT. This gives the protein CASSQGKNTEAFF.

CDR3 sequence: CASGLSTDTQYF. In DNA form, the CDR3 reads TGCGCCAGCGGACTATCCACAGATACGCAGTATTTT. This chain joins TRBV5-1 and TRBJ2-3; tentative D call: TRBD2 (6 bases). V was cut by 7 bases and J by 2 bases, with 8 bases left in between. There are 12 residues in the CDR3. The germline V gene encodes CDR1 SGHRS and CDR2 YFSETQ.

This clonotype showed up just a few times. The rearrangement uses TRBV16 and TRBJ1-6; D is perhaps TRBD1 (5 bases). With 4 bases removed from V and 6 bases from J, the gap between germline ends came to 10 bases. The CDR3 contains 14 residues. The germline CDR1 and CDR2 sequences are KGHSY and FQNENV. CDR3 DNA sequence: TGTGCCAGCAGCCGAAAGGGGTCTAATTCACCCCTCCACTTT. This sequence encodes CASSRKGSNSPLHF.

V gene TRBV6-5 combines with J gene TRBJ1-2, with D hard to call. The CDR3 is 15 residues long. Per germline, CDR1 MNHEY and CDR2 SVGAGI. V lost 3 bases and J 1 base, leaving 12 bases between the germline ends. The CDR3 protein is CASSYEGWNNYGYTF. The CDR3, as DNA: TGTGCCAGCAGTTATGAGGGATGGAATAACTATGGCTACACCTTC.

The V and J genes are TRBV29-1 and TRBJ2-1; a possible D gene is TRBD2 (6 bases). The CDR3 contains 14 residues. Per the germline V gene, CDR1 is SQVTM and CDR2 is ANQGSEA. Trimming took off 1 base at V and 3 bases at J, with 10 bases between the two ends. This CDR3 reads CSVEGRRGYNEQFF. The CDR3 DNA follows: TGCAGCGTTGAAGGGAGGAGGGGCTACAATGAGCAGTTCTTC.

This clonotype was seen a handful of times. CDR3 DNA: TGTGCCAGCAGCAGCATGAACTATGGCTACACCTTC. Amino acids: CASSSMNYGYTF. The chain employs TRBV12-3 or TRBV12-4 and TRBJ1-2; no firm D call. The CDR3 contains 12 residues. Trimming took 6 bases from V and 2 from J, leaving 7 bases between them.

There are a few counts of this clonotype. The chain uses TRBV6-2 or TRBV6-3 and TRBJ2-7; D unresolved. Trimming cost V 2 bases and J 2 bases, with 13 bases left between them. Germline CDR1 is MNHEY and CDR2 is SVGEGT. CDR3 length: 15 residues. For the CDR3, the DNA is TGTGCCAGCAGTTACCCCCTAGGGCGGACCTACGAGCAGTACTTC. This gives the protein CASSYPLGRTYEQYF.

V and J are TRBV12-3 or TRBV12-4 and TRBJ1-1; D remains ambiguous. The CDR3 has 13 amino acids. Between the trimmed V and J ends, which lost 4 bases and 10 bases, there was a span of 16 bases. In DNA form, the CDR3 reads TGTGCCAGCAGTTCCCTCCTTGCCAACTTAGCTTTCTTT. Its translation: CASSSLLANLAFF.

This chain uses TRBV4-2 with TRBJ1-2; the match to TRBD1 covers 7 bases. The CDR3 runs 15 residues. Per the germline V gene, CDR1 is LGHNA and CDR2 is YNFKEQ. The V segment lost 0 bases and the J segment 7 bases; nucleotides outside the gene matches: 8. Here the CDR3 DNA reads TGTGCCAGCAGCCAAGATAAAACAGGGGCGGGTGGCTACACCTTC. Encoded protein: CASSQDKTGAGGYTF.

The rearrangement uses TRBV20-1 and TRBJ2-2; 9 nucleotides agree with TRBD2. Germline assignment: CDR1 DFQATT and CDR2 SNEGSKA (reference sequence). J was trimmed by 4 bases and V by 0 bases; bases with no gene match: 6. The CDR3 runs to 16 residues. CDR3 bases: TGCAGTGCTAGAGAGGGCGGGAGGGCCCTCACCGGGGAGCTGTTTTTT. This translates into CSAREGGRALTGELFF.

This clonotype was seen a handful of times. The gene calls are TRBV20-1 and TRBJ1-1; maybe TRBD1 (5 bases). V gave up 0 bases and J gave up 1 base, with 12 bases separating them. This CDR3 contains 15 residues. Germline lookup yields CDR1 DFQATT and CDR2 SNEGSKA (reference sequence). The CDR3 region has the DNA TGCAGTGCTAGAGATCCGGGACGTAAGAACACTGAAGCTTTCTTT. Protein product: CSARDPGRKNTEAFF.

V is TRBV5-1 and J is TRBJ2-3; 9 positions match TRBD2. The CDR3 spans 18 residues. Germline V CDR1 and CDR2: SGHRS, YFSETQ. The J segment lost 4 bases and the V segment lost 0 bases, leaving 12 bases of the junction unmatched. Here the CDR3 reads CASSLANSGSSRADTQYF. CDR3 bases: TGCGCCAGCAGCTTGGCTAATAGCGGGAGTAGTCGGGCAGATACGCAGTATTTT.

The V and J genes are TRBV5-1 and TRBJ2-1; TRBD2 matches 9 bases. Germline CDR1 is SGHRS and CDR2 is YFSETQ. Trimming removed 5 bases from V and 4 bases from J; junction bases left unmatched: 4. The CDR3 is made up of 14 amino acids. The CDR3 sequence is CASRVAGEYNEQFF. For the CDR3, the DNA is TGCGCCAGCAGAGTAGCGGGGGAATACAATGAGCAGTTCTTC.

The chain joins TRBV4-3 to TRBJ1-4; D is ambiguous. CDR3 length: 17 amino acids. Trimming removed 3 bases at V and 1 base at J, with 15 bases between. Per germline, CDR1 LGHNA and CDR2 YSLEER. The CDR3 spells CASSHRAPIQTNEKLFF. The CDR3 DNA follows: TGCGCCAGCAGCCACCGGGCTCCGATCCAAACTAATGAAAAACTGTTTTTT.

This clonotype was detected a few times. This chain uses TRBV20-1 with TRBJ2-7; 10 bases are a match to TRBD1. The CDR3 runs 15 residues. Germline-derived CDR1 and CDR2 are DFQATT and SNEGSKA (reference sequence). V was clipped by 4 bases and J by 2 bases; unmatched bases: 8. CDR3 residues: CSAKSGQGITYEQYF. CDR3 sequence (DNA): TGCAGTGCTAAATCGGGACAGGGGATCACCTACGAGCAGTACTTC.